These T cell receptor beta chains were read from a single sample in a study of blood T cell repertoires in COVID-19. The method was immunoSEQ multiplex PCR; TCRdb's version includes in-frame clones alone and lacks a portion of them. Of under 250,000 clones in the sample, approximately 84% are singletons; the top ten hold about 4%. The specimen was peripheral blood. The receptors were gathered from a man aged 45 to 65 with acute or convalescent COVID-19. The CDR3 runs from the conserved cysteine through the conserved F or W. Each record gives: J gene, V gene, clone size, D gene, CDR3 protein, CDR3 DNA. D genes are given only for firm matches. The size field is filled for only some rows; it gives once, few, many or a size class.

>TRBJ2-7|TRBV7-6|-|-
CASSSGATYEQYF
TGTGCCAGCAGCTCAGGGGCCACCTACGAGCAGTACTTC
>TRBJ2-6|TRBV9|few|TRBD1
CASSEHRGSLSGANVLTF
TGTGCCAGCAGCGAACACAGGGGTAGCCTTTCGGGGGCCAACGTCCTGACTTTC
>TRBJ1-2|TRBV7-2|-|-
CASSLNRAYGYTF
TGTGCCAGCAGCTTAAACAGGGCCTATGGCTACACCTTC
>TRBJ2-1|TRBV4-1|-|-
CASSRGPADNEQFF
TGCGCCAGCAGCCGGGGCCCGGCAGACAATGAGCAGTTCTTC
>TRBJ1-4|TRBV7-6|-|-
CASSFTGFSEKLFF
TGTGCCAGCAGCTTTACAGGGTTTAGTGAAAAACTGTTTTTT
>TRBJ2-7|TRBV18|-|TRBD1
CASSPDGQGGEQYF
TGTGCCAGCTCACCAGACGGACAGGGAGGCGAGCAGTACTTC
>TRBJ2-3|TRBV30|-|TRBD2
CAWSVAGLAGSTDTQYF
TGTGCCTGGAGTGTCGCGGGACTAGCGGGGAGCACAGATACGCAGTATTTT
>TRBJ1-2|TRBV2|-|TRBD1
CATGQGVGSTF
TGTGCCACCGGACAGGGCGTGGGGTCGACCTTC
>TRBJ2-3|TRBV7-9|-|-
CASSLGGGEADTQYF
TGTGCCAGCAGCTTAGGAGGGGGAGAGGCAGATACGCAGTATTTT
>TRBJ1-1|TRBV6-5|-|TRBD1
CASSSSGQLTEAFF
TGTGCCAGCAGTTCCTCGGGACAGCTCACTGAAGCTTTCTTT
>TRBJ2-1|TRBV4-2|-|TRBD2
CASSQAGGRTYNEQFF
TGTGCCAGCAGCCAGGCGGGAGGGAGGACTTACAATGAGCAGTTCTTC
>TRBJ1-1|TRBV28|-|TRBD1
CASSLGDRGLGEAFF
TGTGCCAGCAGTTTAGGGGACAGGGGGCTTGGTGAAGCTTTCTTT
>TRBJ2-7|TRBV23-1|-|TRBD2
CASLQGLISGRAADEQYF
TGCGCTAGCTTACAGGGCCTAATTAGCGGGAGGGCCGCTGACGAGCAGTACTTC
>TRBJ1-4|TRBV20-1|-|TRBD1
CSASNSAGQGEKLFF
TGCAGTGCTAGTAATTCAGCGGGACAGGGAGAAAAACTGTTTTTT
>TRBJ2-3|TRBV25-1|-|-
CASSSSGGTSSTDTQYF
TGTGCCAGCAGTTCTTCAGGCGGGACGTCTAGCACAGATACGCAGTATTTT
>TRBJ2-3|TRBV20-1|-|TRBD2
CSASGGAIYF
TGCAGTGCTAGCGGGGGGGCGATCTATTTT
>TRBJ2-3|TRBV6-5|few|-
CASSYSPGLSTDTQYF
TGTGCCAGCAGTTACTCGCCGGGACTTAGCACAGATACGCAGTATTTT
>TRBJ2-1|TRBV2|-|-
CASSDEGNEQFF
TGTGCCAGCAGTGATGAGGGTAATGAGCAGTTCTTC
>TRBJ2-1|TRBV28|-|TRBD2
CASSSTTSGRAGEQFF
TGTGCCAGCAGTTCGACAACTAGCGGGAGGGCCGGTGAGCAGTTCTTC
>TRBJ1-5|TRBV6-6|-|TRBD1
CASSQQGQPQHF
TGTGCCAGCAGTCAACAGGGGCAGCCCCAGCATTTT
>TRBJ2-3|TRBV7-2|-|-
CASSPAQGDTQYF
TGTGCCAGCAGCCCCGCCCAGGGTGATACGCAGTATTTT
>TRBJ2-2|TRBV7-2|-|TRBD2
CASRGLAGAGELFF
TGTGCCAGCAGGGGACTAGCGGGGGCCGGGGAGCTGTTTTTT
>TRBJ1-2|TRBV24-1|-|TRBD1
CATSGAGTVGSYGYTF
TGTGCCACCAGTGGCGCCGGGACAGTCGGGAGCTATGGCTACACCTTC
>TRBJ1-3|TRBV6-5|once|-
CASRGPVSGNTIYF
TGTGCCAGCAGGGGGCCGGTCTCTGGAAACACCATATATTTT
>TRBJ2-2|TRBV2|-|TRBD1
CASSSGQGGELFF
TGTGCCAGCAGTTCGGGACAGGGGGGGGAGCTGTTTTTT
>TRBJ2-5|TRBV13|-|TRBD2
CASSFAGGQETQYF
TGTGCCAGCAGCTTCGCGGGAGGGCAAGAGACCCAGTACTTC
>TRBJ1-5|TRBV4-1|-|TRBD1
CASSQAVNRGGNQPQHF
TGCGCCAGCAGCCAAGCCGTAAACAGGGGCGGCAATCAGCCCCAGCATTTT